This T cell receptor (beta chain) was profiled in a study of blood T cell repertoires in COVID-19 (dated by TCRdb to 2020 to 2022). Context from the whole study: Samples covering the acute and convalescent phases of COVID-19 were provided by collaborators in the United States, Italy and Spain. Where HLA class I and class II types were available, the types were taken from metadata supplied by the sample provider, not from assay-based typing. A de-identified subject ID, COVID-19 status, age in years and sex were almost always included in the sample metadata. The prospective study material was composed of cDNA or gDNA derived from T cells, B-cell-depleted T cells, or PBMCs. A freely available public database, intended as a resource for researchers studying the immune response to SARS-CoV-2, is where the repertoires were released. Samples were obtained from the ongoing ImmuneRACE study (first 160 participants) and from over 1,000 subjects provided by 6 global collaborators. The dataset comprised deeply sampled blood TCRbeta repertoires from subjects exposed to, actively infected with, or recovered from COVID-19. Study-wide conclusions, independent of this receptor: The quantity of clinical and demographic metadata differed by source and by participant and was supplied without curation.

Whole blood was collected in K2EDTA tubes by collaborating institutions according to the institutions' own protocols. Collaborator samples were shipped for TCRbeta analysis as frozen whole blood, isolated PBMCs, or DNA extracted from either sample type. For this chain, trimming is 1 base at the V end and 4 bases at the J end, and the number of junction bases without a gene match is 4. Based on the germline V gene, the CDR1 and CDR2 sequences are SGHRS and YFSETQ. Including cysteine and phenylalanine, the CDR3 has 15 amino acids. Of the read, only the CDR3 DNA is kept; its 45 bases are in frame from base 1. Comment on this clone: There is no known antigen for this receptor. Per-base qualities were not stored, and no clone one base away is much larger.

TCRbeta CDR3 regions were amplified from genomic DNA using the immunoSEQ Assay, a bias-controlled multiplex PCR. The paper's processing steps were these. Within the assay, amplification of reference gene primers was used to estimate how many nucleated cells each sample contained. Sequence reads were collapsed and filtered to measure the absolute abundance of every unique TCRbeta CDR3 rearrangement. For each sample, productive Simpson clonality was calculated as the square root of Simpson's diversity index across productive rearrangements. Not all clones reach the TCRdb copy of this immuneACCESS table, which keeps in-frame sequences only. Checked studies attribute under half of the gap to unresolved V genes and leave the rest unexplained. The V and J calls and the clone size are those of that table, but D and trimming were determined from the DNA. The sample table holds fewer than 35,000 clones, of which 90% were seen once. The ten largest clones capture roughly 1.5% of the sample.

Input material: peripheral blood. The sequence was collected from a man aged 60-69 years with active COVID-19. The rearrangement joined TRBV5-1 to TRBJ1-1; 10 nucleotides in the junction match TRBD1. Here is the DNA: TGCGCCAGCAGCTTGTCCCGGACAGGGGGCACTGAAGCTTTCTTT. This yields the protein CASSLSRTGGTEAFF.